Listed below are T cell receptor beta chains from one sample, sequenced in a study of regulatory T cells in long-lasting Graves disease. One entry per CDR3 protein, called by TCRdb with MiXCR from the multiplex PCR reads. The sample records roughly 530,000 distinct CDR3 sequences, 15% to 20% being singletons. Another study also made use of these data, one on T cells in Graves' hyperthyroidism and ophthalmopathy.

The material sequenced was peripheral blood mononuclear cells (PBMCs), taken at new diagnosis, from a patient treated with antithyroid drugs. All receptors come from a woman aged 40-65 years with Graves disease. CDR3s include the opening cysteine and the closing phenylalanine or tryptophan. D genes are given only for firm matches. A row's size may be missing; if present it is once, few, many or a size class.

TRBD1 TRBJ1-4 many TRBV28 CASRRDRDRNEKLFF TGTGCCAGCAGACGGGACAGGGATCGTAATGAAAAACTGTTTTTT
NA TRBJ1-5 NA TRBV12-3/TRBV12-4 CASSLSGLGQPQHF TGTGCCAGCAGTTTATCGGGGTTAGGTCAGCCCCAGCATTTT
NA TRBJ1-2 many TRBV7-2 CASSFGTRGYTF TGTGCCAGCAGCTTTGGGACGCGGGGCTACACCTTC
NA TRBJ1-1 NA TRBV9 CASGRMSTEAFF TGTGCCTCAGGGCGGATGAGCACTGAAGCTTTCTTT
NA TRBJ1-1 few TRBV7-9 CASSLTHTEAFF TGTGCCAGCAGCCTAACCCACACTGAAGCTTTCTTT
NA TRBJ1-1 many TRBV6-1 CASETSNTEAFF TGTGCCAGCGAGACTTCCAACACTGAAGCTTTCTTT
TRBD1 TRBJ1-5 many TRBV7-8 CASSFKNRGHHQPQHF TGTGCCAGCAGCTTCAAAAACAGGGGGCATCATCAGCCCCAGCATTTT
NA TRBJ2-1 NA TRBV10-3 CAISVGNEQFF TGTGCCATCAGTGTAGGCAATGAGCAGTTCTTC
NA TRBJ1-1 many TRBV3-1 CASSSRQAMNTEAFF TGTGCCAGCAGCTCCCGACAGGCAATGAACACTGAAGCTTTCTTT
TRBD1 TRBJ2-1 many TRBV7-3 CASSPGTGDGQFF TGTGCCAGCAGCCCCGGGACAGGCGATGGGCAGTTCTTC
NA TRBJ1-2 many TRBV7-2 CASSLGALVDGYTF TGTGCCAGCAGCTTAGGGGCCCTAGTGGATGGCTACACCTTC
NA TRBJ1-6 few TRBV28 CASSLRKGYSPLHF TGTGCCAGCAGTCTCAGGAAGGGCTATTCACCCCTCCACTTT
TRBD1 TRBJ2-7 few TRBV6-2/TRBV6-3 CASRQGDEQYF TGTGCCAGCAGACAGGGGGACGAGCAGTACTTC
TRBD1 TRBJ1-1 many TRBV30 CAWSRQGIEAFF TGTGCCTGGAGTAGACAGGGCATTGAAGCTTTCTTT
TRBD1 TRBJ1-6 NA TRBV25-1 CASSETGGDSPLHF TGTGCCAGCAGTGAGACAGGGGGGGATTCACCCCTCCACTTT
NA TRBJ2-1 NA TRBV6-5 CASSYGNNEQFF TGTGCCAGCAGTTATGGAAACAATGAGCAGTTCTTC
NA TRBJ2-3 NA TRBV18 CASSPPGHTDTQYF TGTGCCAGCTCCCCGCCCGGTCACACAGATACGCAGTATTTT
NA TRBJ1-1 many TRBV3-1 CASSLTGGVNTEAFF TGTGCCAGCAGCCTGACCGGAGGGGTCAACACTGAAGCTTTCTTT
NA TRBJ2-2 NA TRBV7-7 CASRPRPRGPGELFF TGTGCCAGCAGGCCAAGGCCGCGTGGGCCCGGGGAGCTGTTTTTT
TRBD1 TRBJ1-5 few TRBV6-2/TRBV6-3 CASSYVGGQHSNQPQHF TGTGCCAGCAGTTACGTAGGGGGACAGCATAGCAATCAGCCCCAGCATTTT
NA TRBJ2-4 once TRBV10-3 CAISEDSPKNIQYF TGTGCCATCAGTGAGGACAGTCCCAAAAACATTCAGTACTTC
TRBD1 TRBJ2-3 few TRBV7-9 CASSRDTGASTDTQYF TGTGCCAGCAGCCGAGACACAGGGGCTAGCACAGATACGCAGTATTTT
NA TRBJ2-7 few TRBV19 CASSIGDPSSSYEQYF TGTGCCAGTAGTATAGGGGACCCCTCCAGCTCCTACGAGCAGTACTTC
NA TRBJ1-6 few TRBV12-5 CASGSWTANSPLHF TGTGCTAGTGGTTCTTGGACAGCCAATTCACCCCTCCACTTT
TRBD2 TRBJ2-5 few TRBV6-1 CASSPGLAGRQETQYF TGTGCCAGCAGTCCTGGACTAGCGGGGCGCCAAGAGACCCAGTACTTC
NA TRBJ2-5 NA TRBV12-5 CASGQRVFGETQYF TGTGCTAGTGGACAAAGGGTATTCGGTGAGACCCAGTACTTC
NA TRBJ2-7 NA TRBV2 CASGRDLGYEQYF TGTGCCAGCGGCCGGGACCTGGGCTACGAGCAGTACTTC
NA TRBJ1-4 few TRBV20-1 CSARASLTRDEKLFF TGCAGTGCTAGAGCCTCACTTACTCGGGATGAAAAACTGTTTTTT
TRBD2 TRBJ2-1 many TRBV18 CASSLASGGEYEQFF TGTGCCAGCTCCCTTGCTAGCGGGGGAGAGTATGAGCAGTTCTTC
NA TRBJ2-5 NA TRBV28 CASIWEETQYF TGTGCCAGCATTTGGGAAGAGACCCAGTACTTC
TRBD1 TRBJ1-5 NA TRBV6-2/TRBV6-3 CASSKQGALGQPQHF TGTGCCAGCAGCAAACAGGGGGCGCTTGGTCAGCCCCAGCATTTT
TRBD2 TRBJ2-1 many TRBV11-2 CASSLNSGEVWYREQFF TGTGCCAGCAGCTTAAACAGCGGGGAAGTATGGTATCGTGAGCAGTTCTTC
NA TRBJ1-1 many TRBV28 CASGGAPPTEAFF TGTGCCAGCGGAGGGGCCCCCCCGACTGAAGCTTTCTTT
TRBD1 TRBJ2-3 many TRBV3-1 CASSRTGEWTDTQYF TGTGCCAGCAGCCGGACAGGGGAATGGACAGATACGCAGTATTTT
NA TRBJ2-3 many TRBV11-2 CASSLDLGYTDTQYF TGTGCCAGCAGCTTAGATCTTGGATACACAGATACGCAGTATTTT
NA TRBJ1-2 many TRBV6-5 CASSYSREGYGYTF TGTGCCAGCAGTTACTCCAGGGAAGGCTATGGCTACACCTTC
TRBD2 TRBJ2-7 many TRBV6-1 CASSRYGTSGYEQYF TGTGCCAGCAGTCGTTACGGGACTAGCGGGTACGAGCAGTACTTC
NA TRBJ2-1 many TRBV28 CASSAGGPSYNEQFF TGTGCCAGCAGCGCCGGGGGGCCCTCCTACAATGAGCAGTTCTTC
TRBD2 TRBJ2-7 few TRBV4-2 CASSRGGAGGYEQYF TGTGCCAGCAGCCGGGGGGGAGCGGGGGGCTACGAGCAGTACTTC
NA TRBJ2-5 many TRBV28 CASSLVGQQETQYF TGTGCCAGCAGTTTGGTCGGACAGCAAGAGACCCAGTACTTC
TRBD1 TRBJ2-7 many TRBV10-3 CAISAYRGTTYEQYF TGTGCCATCAGTGCTTACAGGGGGACCACCTACGAGCAGTACTTC
NA TRBJ1-5 NA TRBV27 CASSSLLWGLGNQPQHF TGTGCCAGCAGTTCCCTGCTTTGGGGATTGGGCAATCAGCCCCAGCATTTT
NA TRBJ1-1 few TRBV7-9 CASSLDSLTEAFF TGTGCCAGCAGCTTAGACAGTCTCACTGAAGCTTTCTTT
TRBD1 TRBJ1-2 few TRBV5-5 CASSTGQSVGGYTF TGTGCCAGCAGCACGGGACAGTCGGTCGGGGGCTACACCTTC
NA TRBJ2-2 few TRBV11-3 CASSPESPGELFF TGTGCCAGCAGCCCAGAGTCTCCCGGGGAGCTGTTTTTT
NA TRBJ1-5 many TRBV12-3/TRBV12-4 CASSLLAEDVRQPQHF TGTGCCAGCAGTTTATTGGCAGAAGATGTCCGTCAGCCCCAGCATTTT
TRBD2 TRBJ2-5 few TRBV10-3 CAISPGTSGGQETQYF TGTGCCATCAGTCCCGGGACTAGCGGGGGGCAAGAGACCCAGTACTTC